A single sample gave rise to the 9 T cell receptor beta chains below, sequenced in a study of CD8 T cells in Susac syndrome (dated by TCRdb to 2018 to 2020). The library was produced with the immunoSEQ multiplex PCR assay. RNA was extracted with the RNeasy kit and roughly 0.5 to 1 ug was reverse transcribed using random hexamers. TCRdb handled the public reads itself, with Q25 trimming in fastp and clone calling in MiXCR, and kept productive beta chains. Rows with one shared CDR3 protein collapse into an entry with the most common genes and DNA. The sample table contains almost 450,000 distinct CDR3 sequences; only one count was recorded for 75% to 90% of them. More than 0.09% of the sample goes to the ten largest clones. The source material was CD8+ T cells from PBMCs. These TCRs come from a human donor with multiple sclerosis.

This clonotype showed up just a few times. This chain connects TRBV12-3 or TRBV12-4 to TRBJ1-1; D perhaps matches TRBD1 (6 bases). The germline V and J ends were trimmed by 3 bases and 4 bases, with 12 bases remaining between them. There are 14 residues in the CDR3. The DNA for the CDR3 is TGTGCCAGCAGTTTGGGGGAAGGGGGCACTGAAGCTTTCTTT. Protein sequence: CASSLGEGGTEAFF.

The rearrangement links TRBV20-1 to TRBJ1-3; 7 bases align to TRBD1. Germline values: CDR1 DFQATT, CDR2 SNEGSKA (reference sequence). The ends lost 2 bases at V and 3 bases at J; junction bases unmatched: 7. The CDR3 spans 15 residues. The CDR3 DNA sequence: TGCAGTGCTAGACCCGAGGGGGCGGGTGGAAACACCATATATTTT. It codes for CSARPEGAGGNTIYF.

J is TRBJ2-7 and V is TRBV4-1; no firm D call. CDR1 and CDR2 from the germline V gene are MGHRA and YSYEKL. The germline V and J ends were trimmed by 1 base and 0 bases, with 7 bases remaining between them. This CDR3 has 14 residues. The CDR3 coding sequence is TGCGCCAGCAGCCAAGTACAGAACTCCTACGAGCAGTACTTC. It translates to CASSQVQNSYEQYF.

J is TRBJ2-1 and V is TRBV10-3; 7 positions agree with TRBD1. CDR3 size: 15 residues. V shed 5 bases, J shed 5 bases, and the junction held 9 bases outside the gene matches. Germline V gives CDR1 ENHRY, CDR2 SYGVKD. CDR3 nucleotide sequence: TGTGCCATCAGTAACGTCCGCGACAGGGACAATGAGCAGTTCTTC. Protein: CAISNVRDRDNEQFF.

The chain recombines TRBV2 with TRBJ2-3; possibly TRBD2 for D (6 bases). This CDR3 comprises 15 residues. Germline V gene sequence: CDR1 SNHLY, CDR2 FYNNEI. Trimming pared 8 bases from V and 2 bases from J, leaving 17 bases between. The CDR3 DNA follows: TGTGCCAGCGGAGGGACCGGTACCCCCACAGATACGCAGTATTTT. This encodes CASGGTGTPTDTQYF.

This clonotype was seen once. The chain links TRBV7-6 to TRBJ2-5; 7 bases fit TRBD2. CDR1 is SGHVS and CDR2 is FNYEAQ in the germline V gene. The ends lost 0 bases at V and 4 bases at J; junction bases unmatched: 2. The CDR3 length is 14 residues. Here the CDR3 DNA reads TGTGCCAGCAGCTTAGCGGGGGGGGGAGAGACCCAGTACTTC. Translation: CASSLAGGGETQYF.

The chain joins TRBV7-6 to TRBJ2-7; D might be TRBD1 or TRBD2, each matching 6 bases. The germline V gene has CDR1 SGHVS and CDR2 FNYEAQ. This CDR3 is 18 amino acids long. V lost 0 bases to trimming and J lost 6 bases, with 24 bases between them. The CDR3 region is CASSLAITGGTLVGEQYF. CDR3 DNA sequence: TGTGCCAGCAGCTTAGCGATAACCGGCGGGACACTTGTCGGCGAGCAGTACTTC.

The J gene is TRBJ1-1, the V gene TRBV6-5; the D gene is possibly TRBD1 (5 bases). V was cut by 4 bases and J by 7 bases, with 19 bases left in between. The CDR3 runs to 15 residues. Germline values: CDR1 MNHEY, CDR2 SVGAGI. The CDR3 coding sequence is TGTGCCAGCAGTTTGGATCAGGGCGCTAGCTATGAAGCTTTCTTT. It encodes CASSLDQGASYEAFF.

The CDR3 sequence: CASSFGQTETQYF. The CDR3, as DNA: TGTGCCAGCAGTTTTGGACAGACAGAGACCCAGTACTTC. This chain joins TRBV27 and TRBJ2-5, with D possibly matching TRBD1 (6 bases). The CDR3 is 13 residues long. Deletions cut 3 bases from V and 4 bases from J, with 9 bases between. Germline V lookup: CDR1 MNHEY, CDR2 SMNVEV (reference sequence).